This TCR beta chain was sequenced in a study of blood T cells in healthy people across ages. Study-level findings and limits: A roughly linear fall in TCR beta diversity per million T cells was seen with increasing age.

Ranging in age from roughly 6 to 90, the donors were healthy Caucasian individuals from Russia. A remark on this clonotype: Antigen specificity is unknown.

Looked up from germline, CDR1 is ENHRY and CDR2 is SYGVKD. Trimming removed 4 bases from V and 1 base from J, with 10 bases in between. This CDR3 comprises 14 residues. A sample-barcoded 5' primer and a J-beta primer mix were used in a second PCR of roughly 7 to 11 cycles. In TCRdb, the 5' RACE reads were re-called with MiXCR into one record per CDR3 protein. The table includes some 900,000 distinct CDR3 sequences, 45% to 50% detected once. The gene calls are TRBV10-3 and TRBJ1-2; D is uncertain. The sequence derives from a man under 40 in good health. The source material was blood. The CDR3 nucleotides are TGTGCCATCAGTGGGCAGGCCTTTAACTATGGCTACACCTTC. This translates into CAISGQAFNYGYTF.